The next 17 T cell receptor beta chains were all read from a single sample in a study of T-cell reconstitution after alpha-beta-depleted transplantation in children. Unique molecular identifiers tagged the TCRbeta library. TCRdb processed the PCR reads anew with MiXCR; each CDR3 protein has one entry. The repertoire includes 350,000 to 500,000 distinct CDR3 sequences, approximately 41% of them detected once, and under 30% sits in the top ten. This specimen consisted of PBMCs, obtained before TCRalphabeta/CD19-depleted stem cell transplant. These receptors were obtained from a girl aged 2 to 10 with aplastic anemia, due to receive a stem cell transplant.

This clonotype has just a few counts. The rearrangement joins TRBV12-3 or TRBV12-4 to TRBJ1-2, with D possibly TRBD1 on 5 matching bases. V lost 4 bases to trimming and J lost 6 bases, with 15 bases between them. The CDR3 spans 14 residues. CDR3 sequence: CASSSKRGEDGYTF. The CDR3 DNA is TGTGCCAGCAGTTCCAAGCGAGGGGAAGATGGCTACACCTTC.

The sample holds one count of this clonotype. The chain is built from TRBV2 and TRBJ2-6; D possibly matches TRBD1 or TRBD2 (5 bases each). The germline gives CDR1 SNHLY, CDR2 FYNNEI. The CDR3 is 15 residues long. Trimming left V 8 bases short and J 0 bases short, with 11 bases between. CDR3 nucleotides: TGTGCCAGCCTGGGACGGATCTCTGGGGCCAACGTCCTGACTTTC. Amino acids: CASLGRISGANVLTF.

The rearrangement links TRBV20-1 to TRBJ2-7, with TRBD2 matching over 10 bases. The CDR3 length is 13 residues. V lost 5 bases and J lost 3; bases outside the gene matches: 4. Germline V lookup: CDR1 DFQATT, CDR2 SNEGSKA (reference sequence). CDR3 in amino acids: CSAPTSGLYEQYF. As DNA, the CDR3 is TGCAGTGCTCCGACTAGCGGGCTCTACGAGCAGTACTTC.

This clonotype was observed a few times. The rearrangement joins TRBV5-5 to TRBJ1-1; D is uncertain. The CDR3 consists of 14 residues. CDR1 is SGHKS, CDR2 YYEKEE, per germline (reference sequence). Trimming stripped 5 bases from V and 1 base from J, with 12 bases between. The CDR3 DNA follows: TGTGCCAGCAGGGTGACAAGTACGAACACTGAAGCTTTCTTT. It translates to CASRVTSTNTEAFF. The full variable domain, its missing parts supplied by reference TRBV5-5 and TRBJ1-1, is DAGVTQSPTHLIKTRGQQVTLRCSPISGHKSVSWYQQVLGQGPQFIFQYYEKEERGRGNFPDRFSARQFPNYSSELNVNALLLGDSALYLCASRVTSTNTEAFFGQGTRLTVV.

In regard to this clonotype: Possible read error: a much larger clone is one base away. Here the CDR3 reads CSVMRLGYDQYF. The CDR3 DNA follows: TGCAGTGTCATGAGGCTAGGCTACGACCAGTACTTC. The chain couples TRBV20-1 to TRBJ2-7; D gene uncertain. The CDR3 sequence is 12 residues long. Germline V gene data show CDR1 as DFQATT and CDR2 as SNEGSKA (reference sequence).

This clonotype was counted between two and nine times. The chain employs TRBV20-1 and TRBJ1-5; D is unresolved. This CDR3 comprises 17 residues. Trimming shortened V by 0 bases and J by 4 bases, and 19 bases separated the two germline ends. Germline loops: CDR1 DFQATT, CDR2 SNEGSKA (reference sequence). The CDR3 sequence: CSARDSNTGQPNQPQHF. The CDR3 region has the DNA TGCAGTGCTAGAGATAGTAATACGGGTCAGCCAAATCAGCCCCAGCATTTT.

The chain has TRBV9 and TRBJ2-3; 12 nucleotides match TRBD2. The CDR3 is made up of 15 amino acids. Germline V gene lookup returns CDR1 SGDLS and CDR2 YYNGEE. V dropped 4 bases and J dropped 3; count of bases not matched to a gene: 3. The CDR3 reads CASSRTSGKTDTQYF. The CDR3 DNA is TGTGCCAGCAGCCGGACTAGCGGGAAAACAGATACGCAGTATTTT.

This clonotype was found many times. The chain uses TRBV25-1 and TRBJ2-1, with D perhaps matching TRBD2 (5 bases). With 4 bases removed from V and 4 bases from J, the gap between germline ends came to 14 bases. Germline V CDR1 and CDR2: MGHDK, SYGVNS. CDR3 length equals 15 residues. As DNA, the CDR3 is TGTGCCAGCAGTGCAGGTGGGAGAAGGTACAATGAGCAGTTCTTC. Residues: CASSAGGRRYNEQFF.

The gene calls are TRBV6-5 and TRBJ1-3; possible D gene TRBD1, 6 bases. In germline, CDR1 is MNHEY, CDR2 SVGAGI. The V end lost 0 bases, the J end lost 1 base, and 13 bases lay between the germline ends. The CDR3 is 17 residues long. CDR3 amino acids: CASSYSIPGVSGNTIYF. CDR3 nucleotide sequence: TGTGCCAGCAGTTACTCGATTCCAGGGGTGTCTGGAAACACCATATATTTT.

This sequence joins TRBV5-1 and TRBJ2-1; 7 bases align to TRBD1. CDR1 and CDR2 from the germline V gene are SGHRS and YFSETQ. V trimming: 2 bases; J trimming: 10 bases; junction bases outside the gene matches: 12. The CDR3 sequence is 15 residues long. This chain's CDR3 is CASSFRQGGFVEQFF. CDR3 DNA: TGCGCCAGCAGCTTCCGACAGGGCGGATTTGTGGAGCAGTTCTTC.

This clonotype was counted only a few times. V gene TRBV4-1 combines with J gene TRBJ2-7; D is unresolved. The CDR3 loop spans 14 amino acids. Trimming cost V 5 bases and J 4 bases, with 15 bases left between them. In germline, CDR1 is MGHRA, CDR2 YSYEKL. DNA of the CDR3: TGCGCCAGCAGCGCCTCGCATTCCCCTTACGAGCAGTACTTC. Amino acid sequence: CASSASHSPYEQYF.

The gene calls are TRBV5-1 and TRBJ1-5, with D hard to call. The germline V gene encodes CDR1 SGHRS and CDR2 YFSETQ. Trimming took 0 bases from V and 6 from J, leaving 7 bases between them. The CDR3 is made up of 13 amino acids. CDR3 DNA: TGCGCCAGCAGCTTGGCGAAAGGTCAGCCCCAGCATTTT. This codes for CASSLAKGQPQHF.

In DNA form, the CDR3 reads TGCAGTGCCCCCCCGGGGACTATTATCGGTCACTACGAGCAGTACTTC. Protein: CSAPPGTIIGHYEQYF. The V call is TRBV20-1, the J call TRBJ2-7; the match to TRBD2 covers 7 bases. Germline values: CDR1 DFQATT, CDR2 SNEGSKA (reference sequence). The CDR3 has 16 amino acids. The V segment lost 6 bases and the J segment 3 bases; nucleotides outside the gene matches: 17.

This clonotype has a count of ten or more. The CDR3 region is CASSLVPSTYNEQFF. The DNA of the CDR3 is TGTGCCAGCAGCTTAGTTCCTTCCACCTACAATGAGCAGTTCTTC. The genes are TRBV7-9 and TRBJ2-1; no reliable D call. The V end lost 1 base, the J end lost 2 bases, and 9 bases lay between the germline ends. The CDR3 length is 15 residues. In germline, CDR1 is SEHNR, CDR2 FQNEAQ (reference sequence).

This chain connects TRBV20-1 to TRBJ1-1; D gene unclear. The CDR3 spans 12 residues. From germline, CDR1 is DFQATT and CDR2 SNEGSKA (reference sequence). Trimming took off 7 bases at V and 6 bases at J, with 15 bases between the two ends. In DNA form, the CDR3 reads TGCAGTGTGGAGGGTCTTGTGGCTGAAGCTTTCTTT. Translated, it gives CSVEGLVAEAFF.

This clonotype was seen a few times. The chain couples TRBV20-1 to TRBJ2-1, with 7 bases lining up with TRBD2. This CDR3 contains 15 residues. J was trimmed by 0 bases and V by 3 bases; bases with no gene match: 5. Germline CDR1 and CDR2: DFQATT and SNEGSKA (reference sequence). CDR3 protein: CSARGLAVSYNEQFF. The CDR3 DNA follows: TGCAGTGCTAGGGGGCTAGCGGTCTCCTACAATGAGCAGTTCTTC.

This chain uses TRBV27 with TRBJ2-2; the D is unclear. From germline, CDR1 is MNHEY and CDR2 SMNVEV (reference sequence). V lost 8 bases, J lost 7 bases, and 17 bases lay in between. The CDR3 extends over 14 amino acids. In nucleotides, the CDR3 is TGTGCCAGCGGATATTGGAGCAGAGGCGGGGAGCTGTTTTTT. Encoded protein: CASGYWSRGGELFF.